The next 21 T cell receptor beta chains were all read from a single sample in a study of T-cell memory formation after mild COVID-19. From the 5' RACE reads, TCRdb called clonotypes with MiXCR, one entry per CDR3 protein. The sample shows about 350,000 distinct CDR3 sequences, roughly an eighth of them seen only once. Sequenced: PBMCs or a T cell subset sorted from them (not recorded which). These receptors came from a young man who had mild COVID-19 (a few samples of this study predate the infection). Cell type and time point are not known.

DNA for the CDR3: TGTGCCAGCAGCTTAGGGGACAGGGTCCATGGCTACACCTTC. It encodes CASSLGDRVHGYTF. This chain links TRBV7-9 with TRBJ1-2; 9 bases agree with TRBD1. V lost 1 base, J lost 6 bases, and 3 bases stayed unmatched. The CDR3 is 14 residues long. Looked up from germline, CDR1 is SEHNR and CDR2 is FQNEAQ (reference sequence).

This clonotype was recorded at least ten times. CDR3 residues: CASSHSKGDTGELFF. The CDR3 bases are TGCGCCAGCAGCCACAGCAAGGGTGACACCGGGGAGCTGTTTTTT. This chain connects TRBV4-1 to TRBJ2-2; D gene uncertain. Germline CDR1 MGHRA, CDR2 YSYEKL. The CDR3 is 15 amino acids. Deletions cut 3 bases from V and 3 bases from J, with 11 bases between.

This chain links TRBV7-2 with TRBJ2-5; 9 bases agree with TRBD2. Germline V gene lookup returns CDR1 SGHTA and CDR2 FQGNSA. The CDR3 is made up of 16 amino acids. With V trimmed by 1 base and J by 4 bases, 7 bases remained unmatched. This chain's CDR3 is CASSLVISSGAETQYF. The CDR3 region has the DNA TGTGCCAGCAGCTTAGTAATTTCTAGCGGGGCAGAGACCCAGTACTTC.

The chain carries TRBV24-1 and TRBJ2-3; no reliable D call. This CDR3 contains 17 residues. Germline CDR1 reads KGHDR; CDR2 reads SFDVKD. Trimming cost V 0 bases and J 3 bases, with 15 bases left between them. The CDR3 DNA sequence: TGTGCCACCAGTGATTTGTGGAGCCATACCCCGACAGATACGCAGTATTTT. This sequence encodes CATSDLWSHTPTDTQYF.

The CDR3 region is CASSSYSGGPNTGELFF. DNA of the CDR3: TGTGCCAGCAGCTCTTATAGCGGGGGGCCGAACACCGGGGAGCTGTTTTTT. The chain combines TRBV7-6 with TRBJ2-2; 10 bases map to TRBD2. This CDR3 spans 17 amino acids. CDR1 and CDR2 (germline): SGHVS, FNYEAQ. The V and J ends lost 4 bases and 0 bases, in that order; junction bases with no gene match: 5.

This clonotype has more than one count but fewer than ten. The chain is built from TRBV24-1 and TRBJ2-3, with 10 bases fitting TRBD2. Germline V gene lookup returns CDR1 KGHDR and CDR2 SFDVKD. CDR3 length: 16 residues. The junction had 2 bases not matched to a gene; V was cut back by 3 bases and J by 0 bases. In DNA, the CDR3 is TGTGCCACCAGTGATAGCGGGGGGGCTAGCACAGATACGCAGTATTTT. Amino acids: CATSDSGGASTDTQYF.

This clonotype was detected ten times or more. V usage is TRBV4-2 and J usage is TRBJ2-1; 12 bases are a match to TRBD2. CDR3 length: 16 amino acids. The junction had 3 bases not matched to a gene; V was cut back by 0 bases and J by 6 bases. The germline V gene encodes CDR1 LGHNA and CDR2 YNFKEQ. This CDR3 reads CASSQEATSGGNEQFF. CDR3 DNA: TGTGCCAGCAGCCAAGAAGCGACTAGCGGGGGCAATGAGCAGTTCTTC.

A few counts support this clonotype. The J gene is TRBJ2-1, the V gene TRBV6-5, with D tentatively TRBD2 (5 bases). The CDR3 has 14 residues. V shed 2 bases and J shed 8 bases, with 13 bases lying between them. Per germline, CDR1 MNHEY and CDR2 SVGAGI. The DNA of the CDR3 is TGTGCCAGCAGTTACAGGGAGTTTGGGGATGAGCAGTTCTTC. Translated, it gives CASSYREFGDEQFF.

This clonotype was seen only a few times. The gene calls are TRBV6-2 or TRBV6-3 and TRBJ1-6; 10 nucleotides line up with TRBD1. CDR3 length equals 14 residues. Looked up from germline, CDR1 is MNHEY and CDR2 is SVGEGT. The V segment lost 8 bases and the J segment 12 bases; nucleotides outside the gene matches: 10. CDR3 sequence (DNA): TGTGCCAGCGGGAGGGACAGGGGTGTTTTACCCCTCCACTTT. This codes for CASGRDRGVLPLHF.

V and J are TRBV28 and TRBJ2-5, with D possibly matching TRBD1 (6 bases). Germline V lookup: CDR1 MDHEN, CDR2 SYDVKM. V lost 3 bases, J lost 2 bases, and 16 bases lay in between. This CDR3 comprises 16 residues. The CDR3 DNA sequence: TGTGCCAGCAGTTTCAGCCCAGGGGCTACACAAGAGACCCAGTACTTC. This codes for CASSFSPGATQETQYF.

This clonotype was counted a few times. The chain couples TRBV9 to TRBJ2-5; D uncertain. CDR1 SGDLS and CDR2 YYNGEE come from the germline V gene. The CDR3 contains 14 residues. V was pared by 4 bases and J by 4 bases, with 14 bases between. CDR3 DNA: TGTGCCAGCAGCTCCCCGGTGACACGAGAGACCCAGTACTTC. It specifies CASSSPVTRETQYF.

This clonotype occurred a few times. The genes are TRBV18 and TRBJ2-1; D is possibly TRBD1 or TRBD2 (5 bases each). Germline lookup yields CDR1 KGHSH and CDR2 LQKENI. Deletions cut 3 bases from V and 7 bases from J, with 16 bases between. The CDR3 extends over 15 amino acids. The CDR3 DNA follows: TGTGCCAGCTCACCGGGACGGGCGGATTTGAATGAGCAGTTCTTC. Residues: CASSPGRADLNEQFF.

This chain links TRBV18 with TRBJ2-7; TRBD1 is a possible D gene (6 bases). The V gene lost 0 bases and the J gene lost 4 bases, with 13 bases spanning the gap. The germline gives CDR1 KGHSH, CDR2 LQKENI. This CDR3 has 15 residues. CDR3 amino acids: CASSPPTGLSYEQYF. CDR3 nucleotide sequence: TGTGCCAGCTCACCACCTACAGGGCTCTCGTACGAGCAGTACTTC.

The rearrangement joins TRBV5-4 to TRBJ1-2, with TRBD1 identical over 9 bases. CDR3 length: 13 residues. CDR1 and CDR2 (germline): SGHNT, YYREEE (reference sequence). J gave up 8 bases and V 4 bases, and 6 bases lay outside the gene matches. CDR3 nucleotides: TGTGCCAGCAGCCCTGGGACAGGGACAGGCTACACCTTC. Protein: CASSPGTGTGYTF.

This sequence joins TRBV20-1 and TRBJ1-6; tentative D call: TRBD1 (6 bases). CDR1 DFQATT and CDR2 SNEGSKA come from the germline V gene (reference sequence). Trimming cost V 3 bases and J 7 bases, with 13 bases left between them. The CDR3 is 14 residues long. For the CDR3, the DNA is TGCAGTGCTAGCCAGGGGAGCTCCAATTCACCCCTCCACTTT. Residues: CSASQGSSNSPLHF.

V usage is TRBV29-1 and J usage is TRBJ2-7; TRBD1 matches at 12 bases. There are 13 residues in the CDR3. Trimming removed 7 bases from V and 7 bases from J; junction bases left unmatched: 8. Germline CDR1 is SQVTM and CDR2 is ANQGSEA. CDR3 in amino acids: CSARDRGPQEQYF. CDR3 sequence (DNA): TGCAGCGCAAGGGACAGGGGGCCGCAAGAGCAGTACTTC.

This clonotype was seen more than once but under ten times. The V gene is TRBV7-6, the J gene TRBJ1-4; unclear D gene. Germline V gene lookup returns CDR1 SGHVS and CDR2 FNYEAQ. CDR3 length equals 13 residues. V was trimmed by 5 bases and J by 8 bases, leaving 12 bases between them. In DNA form, the CDR3 reads TGTGCCAGCAGCCCCGGTTGGATGGAAAAACTGTTTTTT. Translation: CASSPGWMEKLFF.

This clonotype was observed a handful of times. The V call is TRBV7-3, the J call TRBJ2-3; a weak D match, TRBD2 (7 bases). The CDR3 length is 13 residues. The germline V and J ends were trimmed by 1 base and 10 bases, with 12 bases remaining between them. Germline CDR1 is SGHTA and CDR2 is FQGTGA. The CDR3 is CASSLKGGFAQYF. The CDR3 DNA reads TGTGCCAGCAGCTTAAAGGGGGGGTTTGCGCAGTATTTT.

The rearrangement joins TRBV29-1 to TRBJ2-3, with 8 bases lining up with TRBD1. The V segment lost 7 bases and the J segment 6 bases; nucleotides outside the gene matches: 12. The CDR3 has 14 amino acids. From germline, CDR1 is SQVTM and CDR2 ANQGSEA. CDR3 amino acids: CSGSGGPRWDTQYF. The DNA for the CDR3 is TGCAGCGGATCAGGGGGCCCAAGGTGGGATACGCAGTATTTT.

This clonotype was seen more than once but under ten times. The CDR3 protein is CASSTGTGTHNEQFF. As DNA, the CDR3 is TGCGCAAGCTCGACCGGAACCGGGACCCACAATGAGCAGTTCTTC. V and J are TRBV4-3 and TRBJ2-1; the D gene could be TRBD1 or TRBD2 (5 bases each). The CDR3 sequence is 15 residues long. Germline V gene sequence: CDR1 LGHNA, CDR2 YSLEER.

The V gene is TRBV12-3 or TRBV12-4, the J gene TRBJ1-2; a possible D gene is TRBD1 (5 bases). This CDR3 has 14 amino acids. V was clipped by 2 bases and J by 2 bases, with 9 bases between them. The DNA of the CDR3 is TGTGCCAGCAGTTTATCCCGGGGGAACTATGGCTACACCTTC. Residues: CASSLSRGNYGYTF.